This T cell receptor (beta chain) derives from a study of cytomegalovirus exposure and HLA in healthy donors. Germline V lookup: CDR1 KGHSH, CDR2 LQKENI. Trimming stripped 1 base from V and 4 bases from J, with 10 bases between. The CDR3 extends over 14 amino acids. Donors had nominal health at sampling but likely had unrecorded immune exposures. PCR used 60 Vbeta primers and 13 Jbeta primers. The protocol was immunoSEQ multiplex PCR, while the TCRdb copy is restricted to in-frame clones and leaves out a portion. The sample has about 200,000 clones, roughly 77% seen once. The sequenced sample was PBMCs. The rearrangement joins TRBV18 to TRBJ2-5; no firm D call. The receptor was derived from a woman in her fifties or sixties in good health and CMV-seronegative. The CDR3 DNA reads TGTGCCAGCTCACCACGGTTATCAGGAGAGACCCAGTACTTC. Its translation: CASSPRLSGETQYF.